One and the same sample provided the 16 T cell receptor beta chains below, sequenced in a study of a mutant IDH1 vaccine in newly diagnosed glioma. Sequencing was performed with immunoSEQ multiplex PCR; in TCRdb, only in-frame clones are kept and a portion is missing. The sample contains about 92,000 clones, roughly four fifths of which appear only once. Regarding time point: baseline, week 1 (first vaccination visit). Treatment indicated: pre-vaccination baseline after standard-of-care therapy. The sample in question was PBMCs, obtained from a glioma patient treated with radiotherapy, temozolomide or both. The receptors stem from a woman in her forties or fifties with glioma.

This chain links TRBV7-2 with TRBJ1-1; no firm D call. The V end lost 2 bases, the J end lost 1 base, and 5 bases lay between the germline ends. The germline gives CDR1 SGHTA, CDR2 FQGNSA. The CDR3 length is 13 residues. As DNA, the CDR3 is TGTGCCAGCAGCTTACACAGGAACACTGAAGCTTTCTTT. Its protein product is CASSLHRNTEAFF.

J is TRBJ2-7 and V is TRBV6-5; unclear D gene. CDR1 and CDR2 from the germline V gene are MNHEY and SVGAGI. V was pared by 0 bases and J by 0 bases, with 9 bases between. This CDR3 comprises 15 residues. The DNA for the CDR3 is TGTGCCAGCAGTTACTCATGGGAAATCTCCTACGAGCAGTACTTC. Translating gives CASSYSWEISYEQYF.

The chain has TRBV2 and TRBJ1-5, with a weak D call TRBD1 (6 bases). The length of the CDR3 is 15 residues. Germline values: CDR1 SNHLY, CDR2 FYNNEI. V gave up 0 bases and J gave up 6 bases, with 12 bases separating them. For the CDR3, the DNA is TGTGCCAGCAGTGAAGCAGTCGGGGGCGGTCAGCCCCAGCATTTT. Protein: CASSEAVGGGQPQHF.

V usage is TRBV27 and J usage is TRBJ2-1, with a weak D call TRBD2 (5 bases). V dropped 3 bases and J dropped 6 bases, with 9 bases sitting between them. The CDR3 totals 13 residues. Germline lookup yields CDR1 MNHEY and CDR2 SMNVEV (reference sequence). Written as DNA, the CDR3 is TGTGCCAGCAGTTTTAGCAGCGGCAATGAGCAGTTCTTC. Translating it yields CASSFSSGNEQFF.

V is TRBV4-2 and J is TRBJ1-1; possible D gene TRBD1, 6 bases. CDR1 is LGHNA, CDR2 YNFKEQ, per germline. V was cut by 5 bases and J by 6 bases, with 13 bases left in between. This CDR3 comprises 13 residues. CDR3 in amino acids: CASSAQGWAEAFF. CDR3 bases: TGTGCCAGCAGCGCACAGGGTTGGGCTGAAGCTTTCTTT.

The chain links TRBV5-1 to TRBJ2-5; D is possibly TRBD1 (5 bases). Trimming shortened V by 2 bases and J by 0 bases, and 8 bases separated the two germline ends. This CDR3 is built from 14 residues. Per the germline V gene, CDR1 is SGHRS and CDR2 is YFSETQ. The chain's CDR3 is CASSLQDHQETQYF. The CDR3 bases are TGCGCCAGCAGCTTACAGGACCACCAAGAGACCCAGTACTTC. The full variable domain, with the rest looked up from reference TRBV5-1 and TRBJ2-5, is KAGVTQTPRYLIKTRGQQVTLSCSPISGHRSVSWYQQTPGQGLQFLFEYFSETQRNKGNFPGRFSGRQFSNSRSEMNVSTLELGDSALYLCASSLQDHQETQYFGPGTRLLVL.

This clone showed up just once. This chain uses TRBV5-1 with TRBJ2-7; no firm D call. The germline V and J ends were trimmed by 4 bases and 0 bases, with 11 bases remaining between them. CDR3 length equals 14 residues. The germline CDR1 and CDR2 sequences are SGHRS and YFSETQ. This CDR3 reads CASSASLSSYEQYF. In DNA, the CDR3 is TGCGCCAGCAGCGCAAGTCTCAGCTCCTACGAGCAGTACTTC.

This chain connects TRBV27 to TRBJ1-4; D remains ambiguous. The CDR3 sequence is 16 residues long. Germline V gives CDR1 MNHEY, CDR2 SMNVEV (reference sequence). V was trimmed by 0 bases and J by 7 bases, leaving 15 bases between them. The CDR3: CASSLSLQYLREKLFF. The CDR3 nucleotides are TGTGCCAGCAGTTTATCGCTGCAGTATCTCCGTGAAAAACTGTTTTTT.

The chain couples TRBV6-5 to TRBJ1-1; no clear D. Germline values: CDR1 MNHEY, CDR2 SVGAGI. The CDR3 totals 13 residues. V shed 5 bases and J shed 1 base, with 8 bases lying between them. CDR3 sequence (DNA): TGTGCCAGCAGTCTTCTAGAGAACACTGAAGCTTTCTTT. Protein sequence: CASSLLENTEAFF.

The chain has TRBV18 and TRBJ2-1, with TRBD1 as a possible D gene (5 bases). Per germline, CDR1 KGHSH and CDR2 LQKENI. The CDR3 covers 15 residues. Trimming removed 3 bases at V and 7 bases at J, with 16 bases between. As DNA, the CDR3 is TGTGCCAGCTCACCCCTGGGGCAGGTCAGGAATGAGCAGTTCTTC. It translates to CASSPLGQVRNEQFF.

The chain couples TRBV27 to TRBJ1-6; D gene uncertain. Germline V gives CDR1 MNHEY, CDR2 SMNVEV (reference sequence). V was clipped by 6 bases and J by 4 bases, with 13 bases between them. This CDR3 comprises 15 residues. This CDR3 is CASRESPSYNSPLHF. The CDR3 DNA sequence: TGTGCCAGCAGAGAGTCCCCTTCATATAATTCACCCCTCCACTTT.

A note on this clone: Other DNA sequences in the same sample also yield this CDR3. J is TRBJ1-1 and V is TRBV6-5; D is perhaps TRBD1 (6 bases). This CDR3 comprises 15 residues. V was clipped by 0 bases and J by 1 base, with 9 bases between them. Germline V CDR1 and CDR2: MNHEY, SVGAGI. DNA for the CDR3: TGTGCCAGCAGTTACTCCAGGGGCCAGAACACTGAAGCTTTCTTT. Protein: CASSYSRGQNTEAFF.

The table lists this clone with a count of one. The CDR3 nucleotides are TGTGCCAGCAGCTTTAAGGGGGGCGGCGGCTACACCTTC. This translates into CASSFKGGGGYTF. J is TRBJ1-2 and V is TRBV7-2; possible D gene TRBD1, 6 bases. The V end lost 3 bases, the J end lost 8 bases, and 13 bases lay between the germline ends. In germline, CDR1 is SGHTA, CDR2 FQGNSA. This CDR3 contains 13 residues.

The chain is built from TRBV7-2 and TRBJ2-2; 9 nucleotides align to TRBD2. Germline CDR1 and CDR2: SGHTA and FQGNSA. V lost 2 bases, J lost 4 bases, and 5 bases stayed unmatched. CDR3 length equals 16 residues. For the CDR3, the DNA is TGTGCCAGCAGCTTACTGGGCGGGGGGGCCACCGGGGAGCTGTTTTTT. Residues: CASSLLGGGATGELFF.

This chain uses TRBV5-4 with TRBJ1-3; D is undetermined. The germline gives CDR1 SGHNT, CDR2 YYREEE (reference sequence). V was trimmed by 1 base and J by 4 bases, leaving 6 bases between them. The CDR3 loop spans 13 amino acids. The CDR3 loop is CASSLTGGNTIYF. As DNA, the CDR3 is TGTGCCAGCAGCTTGACTGGCGGAAACACCATATATTTT.

This sequence joins TRBV29-1 and TRBJ1-3; no definite D call. V lost 2 bases, J lost 0 bases, and 14 bases lay in between. CDR1 is SQVTM, CDR2 ANQGSEA, per germline. CDR3 length: 16 residues. The CDR3 loop is CSVELGPTSSGNTIYF. CDR3 nucleotide sequence: TGCAGCGTTGAACTAGGGCCAACGAGCTCTGGAAACACCATATATTTT.